This paragraph reports one TCR beta chain. This clonotype was seen repeatedly, ten times or more. The clone's antigen remains unknown. One base away there is no much larger clone; base qualities are not given. From the germline V gene, CDR1 is LGHNT and CDR2 is FRNRAP. Its CDR3 holds 15 amino acids, cysteine through phenylalanine. The CDR3 DNA has 45 bases and is translated from base 1. V is trimmed back by 4 bases and J by 5 bases, and the junction contains 6 bases that no gene match accounts for. These data come from a study of T cell repertoires in cytomegalovirus infection (dated by TCRdb to the late 2010s). Notes on the research overall: Peptide stimulations targeted recently identified HLA-C-restricted CMV epitopes, whose presentation resists viral immunomodulation, together with well-studied HLA-B-restricted epitopes. The HLA type of each donor mattered for the analysis, because public TCR beta signatures pointed to carriage of CMV infection along with the matching HLA type.

The treatment or condition label on this specimen signifies: in vitro stimulation with specific CMV peptide epitopes to enrich CMV-specific T cells. The full study reports these points: The ex vivo response was dominated by HLA-C-restricted CMV-specific TCR beta clonotypes, which also provided the single most frequent clonotype in two of eight donors. In both this cohort and an independent roughly 350-donor cohort, the cumulative frequency of public TCR beta family members distinguished carriers of CMV infection plus the relevant HLA type.

The instrument was an Illumina HiSeq 1500. TCRdb's own reprocessing of the public reads used fastp at Q25 and MiXCR and kept productive beta chains. Under each unique CDR3 protein, matching rows form one entry showing the most common genes and DNA. The sample has around 300,000 distinct CDR3 sequences on record, 20% to 25% of them singletons. Clones ranked in the top ten supply roughly 20% of the sample. The sequences come from cultured PBMCs, collected from culture after CMV antigen stimulation. This sequence originates from a human donor in good health (CMV status not recorded). Some clones in this sample may be carry-over from other donors' samples. The chain couples TRBV12-5 to TRBJ1-5; TRBD1 lines up with 9 middle nucleotides. The bases read TGTGCTAGTGGTTCGGGACAGGGAAGGGATCAGCCCCAGCATTTT. Protein translation: CASGSGQGRDQPQHF.